The present TCR beta chain was sequenced within a study of T cell responses to AZD1222 COVID-19 vaccine. This clone was seen only once. Repertoires were generated with immunoSEQ multiplex PCR, while TCRdb's copy carries only in-frame clones and drops some. The table records about 56,000 clones, approximately 83% of them present only once. V lost 4 bases, J lost 6 bases, and 9 bases lay in between. The CDR3 sequence is 12 residues long. CDR1 and CDR2 (germline): WSHSY, SAAADI. The material was peripheral blood, obtained on day 0 of AZD1222 vaccination. The origin of this receptor is an adult in good health. The rearrangement joins TRBV10-2 to TRBJ1-2, with D uncertain. This chain's CDR3 is CASSVNRHGYTF. The DNA for the CDR3 is TGCGCCAGCAGTGTAAACAGACATGGCTACACCTTC.